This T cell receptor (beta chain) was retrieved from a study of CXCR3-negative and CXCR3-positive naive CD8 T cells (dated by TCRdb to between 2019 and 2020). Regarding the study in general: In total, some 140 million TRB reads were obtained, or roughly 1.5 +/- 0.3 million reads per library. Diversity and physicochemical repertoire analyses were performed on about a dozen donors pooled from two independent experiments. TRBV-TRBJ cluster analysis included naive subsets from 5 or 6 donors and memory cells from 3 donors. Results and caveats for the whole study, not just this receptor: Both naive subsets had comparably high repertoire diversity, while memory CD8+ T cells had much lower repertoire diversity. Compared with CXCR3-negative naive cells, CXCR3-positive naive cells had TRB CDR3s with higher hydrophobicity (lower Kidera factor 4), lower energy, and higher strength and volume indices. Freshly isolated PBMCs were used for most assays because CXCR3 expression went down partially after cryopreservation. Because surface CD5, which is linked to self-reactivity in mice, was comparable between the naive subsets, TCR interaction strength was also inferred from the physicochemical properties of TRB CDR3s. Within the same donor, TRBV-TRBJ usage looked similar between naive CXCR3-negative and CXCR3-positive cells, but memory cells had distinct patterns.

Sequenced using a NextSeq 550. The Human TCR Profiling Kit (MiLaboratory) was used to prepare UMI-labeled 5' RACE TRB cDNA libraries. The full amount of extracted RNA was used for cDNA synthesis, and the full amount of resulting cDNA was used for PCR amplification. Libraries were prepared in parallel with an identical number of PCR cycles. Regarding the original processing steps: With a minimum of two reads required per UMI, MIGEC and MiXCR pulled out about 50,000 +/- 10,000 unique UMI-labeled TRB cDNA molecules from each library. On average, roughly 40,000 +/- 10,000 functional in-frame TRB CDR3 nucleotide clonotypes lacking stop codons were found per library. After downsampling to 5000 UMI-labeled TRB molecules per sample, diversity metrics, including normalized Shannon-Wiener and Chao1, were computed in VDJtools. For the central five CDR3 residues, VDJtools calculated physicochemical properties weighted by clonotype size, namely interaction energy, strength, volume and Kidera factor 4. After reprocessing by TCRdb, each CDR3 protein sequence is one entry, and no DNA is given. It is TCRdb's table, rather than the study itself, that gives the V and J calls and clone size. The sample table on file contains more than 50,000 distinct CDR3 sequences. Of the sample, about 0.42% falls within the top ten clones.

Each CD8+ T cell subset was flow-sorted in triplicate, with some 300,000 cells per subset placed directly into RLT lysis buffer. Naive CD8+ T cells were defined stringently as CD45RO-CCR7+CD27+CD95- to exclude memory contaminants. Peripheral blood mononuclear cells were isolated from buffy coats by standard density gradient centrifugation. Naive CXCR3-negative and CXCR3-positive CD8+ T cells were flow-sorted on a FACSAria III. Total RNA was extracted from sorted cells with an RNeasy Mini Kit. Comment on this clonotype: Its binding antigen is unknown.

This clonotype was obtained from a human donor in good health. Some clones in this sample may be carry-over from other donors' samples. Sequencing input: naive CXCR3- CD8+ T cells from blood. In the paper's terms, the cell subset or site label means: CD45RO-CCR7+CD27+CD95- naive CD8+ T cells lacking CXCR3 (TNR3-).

The CDR3 is CASSPTGTYNEQFF. The rearrangement joined TRBV5-1 to TRBJ2-1; no DNA is available, so the TRBD1 call from TCRdb remains unchecked. The CDR3, cysteine through phenylalanine, is 14 amino acids long. A DNA sequence was not provided. CDR1 and CDR2, looked up from the germline V gene, are SGHRS and YFSETQ. Full variable domain (CDR3 extended with the reference TRBV5-1 and TRBJ2-1 proteins): KAGVTQTPRYLIKTRGQQVTLSCSPISGHRSVSWYQQTPGQGLQFLFEYFSETQRNKGNFPGRFSGRQFSNSRSEMNVSTLELGDSALYLCASSPTGTYNEQFFGPGTRLTVL.